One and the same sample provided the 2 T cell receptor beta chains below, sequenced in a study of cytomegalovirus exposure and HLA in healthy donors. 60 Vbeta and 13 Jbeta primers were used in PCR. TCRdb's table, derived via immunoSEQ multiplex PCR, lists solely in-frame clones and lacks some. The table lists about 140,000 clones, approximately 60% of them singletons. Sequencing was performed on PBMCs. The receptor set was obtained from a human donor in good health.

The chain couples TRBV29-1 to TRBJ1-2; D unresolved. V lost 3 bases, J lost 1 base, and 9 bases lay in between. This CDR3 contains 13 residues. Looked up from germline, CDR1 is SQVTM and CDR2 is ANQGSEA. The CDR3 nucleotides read TGCAGCGTTGATCCTCGCAGTAACTATGGCTACACCTTC. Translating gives CSVDPRSNYGYTF. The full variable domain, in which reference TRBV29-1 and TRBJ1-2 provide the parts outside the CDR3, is SAVISQKPSRDICQRGTSLTIQCQVDSQVTMMFWYRQQPGQSLTLIATANQGSEATYESGFVIDKFPISRPNLTFSTLTVSNMSPEDSSIYLCSVDPRSNYGYTFGSGTRLTVV.

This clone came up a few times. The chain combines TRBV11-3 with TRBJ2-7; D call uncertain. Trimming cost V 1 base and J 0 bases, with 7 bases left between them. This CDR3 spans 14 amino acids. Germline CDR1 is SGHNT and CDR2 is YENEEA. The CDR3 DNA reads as TGTGCCAGCAGCTTAGGAAGCGACTCCTACGAGCAGTACTTC. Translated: CASSLGSDSYEQYF. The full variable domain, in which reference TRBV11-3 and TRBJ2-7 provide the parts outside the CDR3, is EAGVVQSPRYKIIEKKQPVAFWCNPISGHNTLYWYLQNLGQGPELLIRYENEEAVDDSQLPKDRFSAERLKGVDSTLKIQPAELGDSAVYLCASSLGSDSYEQYFGPGTRLTVT.